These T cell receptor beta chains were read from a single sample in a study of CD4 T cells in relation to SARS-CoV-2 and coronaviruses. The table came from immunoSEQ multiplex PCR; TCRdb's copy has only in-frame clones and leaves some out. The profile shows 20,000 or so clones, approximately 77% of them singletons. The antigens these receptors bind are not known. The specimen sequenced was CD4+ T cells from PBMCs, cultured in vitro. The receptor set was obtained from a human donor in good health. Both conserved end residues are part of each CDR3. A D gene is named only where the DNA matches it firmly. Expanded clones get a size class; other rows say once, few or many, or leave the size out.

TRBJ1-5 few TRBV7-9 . TGTGCCAGCAGCCCAAAGGAGTCGGGGGACAATCAGCCCCAGCATTTT CASSPKESGDNQPQHF
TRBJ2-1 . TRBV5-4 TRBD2 TGTGCCAGCAGCTTGAAGGCAGCGGGAGCCAATGAGCAGTTCTTC CASSLKAAGANEQFF
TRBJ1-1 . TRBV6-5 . TGTGCCAGCAGTTCACCGGGGACTGAAGCTTTCTTT CASSSPGTEAFF
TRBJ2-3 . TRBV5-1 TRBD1 TGCGCCAGCAGTCCCCGGGACAGGTTGAGAGGTACGCAGTATTTT CASSPRDRLRGTQYF
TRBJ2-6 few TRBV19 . TGTGCCAGTACGACCGGAGGAGCGTGGGGCTCTGGGGCCAACGTCCTGACTTTC CASTTGGAWGSGANVLTF
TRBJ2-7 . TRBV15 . TGTGCCACCAGCAGAGATCGGGCAGGGGGGCGAGAGCAGTACTTC CATSRDRAGGREQYF
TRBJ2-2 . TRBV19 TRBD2 TGTGCCAGTAGTCGCGGGAGGGACACCGGGGAGCTGTTTTTT CASSRGRDTGELFF
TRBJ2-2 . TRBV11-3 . TGTGCCAGCAGTAGCAGGGGATCCGGGGAGCTGTTTTTT CASSSRGSGELFF
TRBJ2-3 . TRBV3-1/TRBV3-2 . TGTGCCAGCAGCCGAGGGGAGCGCCTCACAGATACGCAGTATTTT CASSRGERLTDTQYF
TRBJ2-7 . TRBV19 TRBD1 TGTGCCAGTAGTATACAGACAGGGCTCTCCTACGAGCAGTACTTC CASSIQTGLSYEQYF
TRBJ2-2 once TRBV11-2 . TGTGCCAGCAGCCCGCGTACAACCGGGGAGCTGTTTTTT CASSPRTTGELFF
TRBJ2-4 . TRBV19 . TGTGCCAGTAGTATTACCGGGGCGGGAAACATTCAGTACTTC CASSITGAGNIQYF
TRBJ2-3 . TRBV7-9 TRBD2 TGTGCCAGCAGCTTAAAGCGGGAGGGCACAGATACGCAGTATTTT CASSLKREGTDTQYF
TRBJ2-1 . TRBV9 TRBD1 TGTGCCAGCAGCGGTTCCGGGACAGTTCTCACCTACAATGAGCAGTTCTTC CASSGSGTVLTYNEQFF
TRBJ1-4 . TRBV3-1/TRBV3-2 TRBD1 TGTGCCAGCAGCCATCGGACAGGGAGAACTAATGAAAAACTGTTTTTT CASSHRTGRTNEKLFF
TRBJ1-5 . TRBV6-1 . TGTGCCAGCAGTGAGAGACCCCACCGCCGCCAGCCCCAGCATTTT CASSERPHRRQPQHF
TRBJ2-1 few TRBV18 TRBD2 TGTGCCAGCTCACCAGGTCTAGCGGGAAACAATGAGCAGTTCTTC CASSPGLAGNNEQFF
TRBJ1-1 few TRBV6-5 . TGTGCCAGCTCCCTCCCTGGGGCCCGGAACACTGAAGCTTTCTTT CASSLPGARNTEAFF
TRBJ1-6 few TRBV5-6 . TGTGCCAGCAGCACCCGGGTCTATAATTCACCCCTCCACTTT CASSTRVYNSPLHF
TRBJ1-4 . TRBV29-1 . TGCAGCGTGGCGGATGAAAAACTGTTTTTT CSVADEKLFF
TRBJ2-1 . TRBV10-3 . TGTGCCATCGCACTTTATTACAATGAGCAGTTCTTC CAIALYYNEQFF
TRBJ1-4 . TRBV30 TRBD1 TGTGCCTGGAGGGCAGGGGGGGTCGGTAATGAAAAACTGTTTTTT CAWRAGGVGNEKLFF
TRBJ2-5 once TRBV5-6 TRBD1 TGTGCCAGCAGCTTGCAGGGGGTGATGGTGTTGGAGACCCAGTACTTC CASSLQGVMVLETQYF
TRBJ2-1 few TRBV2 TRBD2 TGTGCCAGCAGCGCTCTAGCGGGCGAATACAATGAGCAGTTCTTC CASSALAGEYNEQFF
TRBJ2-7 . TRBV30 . TGTGCCTGGATCTTGCGGGGCCGAAGGGCCTACGAGCAGTACTTC CAWILRGRRAYEQYF
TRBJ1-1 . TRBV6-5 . TGTGCCAGCAGTTACACAGCGGGTGAAGCTTTCTTT CASSYTAGEAFF
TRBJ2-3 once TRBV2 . TGTGCCAGCAGTGAAGCGAATACGCAGTATTTT CASSEANTQYF
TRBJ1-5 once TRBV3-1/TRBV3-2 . TGTGCCAGCAGCCCTTCCCCCCCTCAGCCCCAGCATTTT CASSPSPPQPQHF
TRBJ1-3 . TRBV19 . TGTGCCAGTAGGGGACAACCCTCTGGAAACACCATATATTTT CASRGQPSGNTIYF
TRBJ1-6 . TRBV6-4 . TGTGCCAGCAGTGCCGGGACGGGGAATTCACCCCTCCACTTT CASSAGTGNSPLHF
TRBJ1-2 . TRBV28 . TGTGCCAGCAGTTCTCGGGCTGGCGGCTACACCTTC CASSSRAGGYTF